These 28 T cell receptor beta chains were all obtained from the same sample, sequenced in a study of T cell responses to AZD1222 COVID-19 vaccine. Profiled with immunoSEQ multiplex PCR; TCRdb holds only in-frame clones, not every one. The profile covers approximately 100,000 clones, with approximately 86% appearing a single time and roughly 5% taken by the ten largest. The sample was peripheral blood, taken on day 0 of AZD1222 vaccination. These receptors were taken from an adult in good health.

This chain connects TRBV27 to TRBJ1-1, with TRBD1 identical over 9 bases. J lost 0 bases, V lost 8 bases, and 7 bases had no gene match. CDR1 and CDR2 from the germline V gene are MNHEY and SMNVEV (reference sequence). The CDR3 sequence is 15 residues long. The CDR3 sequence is CASGDRGGLNTEAFF. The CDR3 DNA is TGTGCCAGCGGAGACAGGGGGGGGCTGAACACTGAAGCTTTCTTT.

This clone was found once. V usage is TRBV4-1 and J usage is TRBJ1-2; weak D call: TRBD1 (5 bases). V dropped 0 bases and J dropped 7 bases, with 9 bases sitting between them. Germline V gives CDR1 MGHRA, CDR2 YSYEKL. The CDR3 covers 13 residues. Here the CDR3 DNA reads TGCGCCAGCAGCCAAGACAGGGAGGCTGGCTACACCTTC. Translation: CASSQDREAGYTF.

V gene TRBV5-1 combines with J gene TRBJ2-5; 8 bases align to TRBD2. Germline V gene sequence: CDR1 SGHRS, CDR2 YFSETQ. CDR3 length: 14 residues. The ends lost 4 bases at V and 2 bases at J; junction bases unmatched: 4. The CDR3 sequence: CASSLAGLQETQYF. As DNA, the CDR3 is TGCGCCAGCAGCCTAGCGGGCTTACAAGAGACCCAGTACTTC. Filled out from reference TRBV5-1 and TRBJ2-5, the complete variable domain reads KAGVTQTPRYLIKTRGQQVTLSCSPISGHRSVSWYQQTPGQGLQFLFEYFSETQRNKGNFPGRFSGRQFSNSRSEMNVSTLELGDSALYLCASSLAGLQETQYFGPGTRLLVL.

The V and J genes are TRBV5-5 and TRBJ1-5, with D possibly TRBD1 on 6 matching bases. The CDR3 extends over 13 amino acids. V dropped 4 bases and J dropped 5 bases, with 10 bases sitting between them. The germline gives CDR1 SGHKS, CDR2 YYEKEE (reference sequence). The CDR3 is CASSENRDQPQHF. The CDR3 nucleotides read TGTGCCAGCAGCGAGAACAGGGATCAGCCCCAGCATTTT.

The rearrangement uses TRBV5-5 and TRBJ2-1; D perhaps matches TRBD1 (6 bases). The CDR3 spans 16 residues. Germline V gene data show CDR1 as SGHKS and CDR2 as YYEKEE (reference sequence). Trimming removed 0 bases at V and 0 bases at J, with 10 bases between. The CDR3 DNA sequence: TGTGCCAGCAGCTTGGGGACAGTCTACTCCTACAATGAGCAGTTCTTC. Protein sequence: CASSLGTVYSYNEQFF.

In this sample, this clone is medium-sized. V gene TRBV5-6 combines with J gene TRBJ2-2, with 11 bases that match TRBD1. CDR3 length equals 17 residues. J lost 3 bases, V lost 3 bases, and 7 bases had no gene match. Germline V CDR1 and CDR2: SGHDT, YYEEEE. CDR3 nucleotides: TGTGCCAGCAGCTATCTGCGGGGACAGGGGGACACCGGGGAGCTGTTTTTT. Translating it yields CASSYLRGQGDTGELFF.

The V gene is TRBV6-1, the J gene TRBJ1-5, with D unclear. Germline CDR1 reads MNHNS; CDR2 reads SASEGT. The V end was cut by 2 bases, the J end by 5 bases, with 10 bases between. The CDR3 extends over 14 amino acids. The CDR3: CASSESREDQPQHF. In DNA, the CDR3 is TGTGCCAGCAGTGAATCTCGTGAGGATCAGCCCCAGCATTTT.

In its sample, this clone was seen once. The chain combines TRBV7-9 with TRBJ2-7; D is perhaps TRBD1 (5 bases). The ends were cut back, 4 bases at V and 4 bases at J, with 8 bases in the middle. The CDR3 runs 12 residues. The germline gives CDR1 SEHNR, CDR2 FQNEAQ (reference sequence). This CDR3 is CASSWGSYEQYF. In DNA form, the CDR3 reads TGTGCCAGCAGCTGGGGCTCATACGAGCAGTACTTC.

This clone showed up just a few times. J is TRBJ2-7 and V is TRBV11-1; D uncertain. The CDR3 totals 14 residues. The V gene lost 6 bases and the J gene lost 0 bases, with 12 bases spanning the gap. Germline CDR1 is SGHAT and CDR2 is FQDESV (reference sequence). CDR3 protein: CASSLMGDSYEQYF. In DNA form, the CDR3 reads TGTGCCAGCAGTTTAATGGGCGACTCCTACGAGCAGTACTTC.

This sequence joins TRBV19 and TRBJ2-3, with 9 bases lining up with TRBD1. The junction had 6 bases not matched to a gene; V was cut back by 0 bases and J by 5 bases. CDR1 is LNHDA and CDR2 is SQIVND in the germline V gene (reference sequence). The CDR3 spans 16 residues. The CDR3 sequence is CASSIDRTGVRDTQYF. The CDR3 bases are TGTGCCAGTAGTATAGATCGGACAGGGGTGAGAGATACGCAGTATTTT.

CDR3 loop: CASRGGANYGYTF. The CDR3 region has the DNA TGTGCCAGCCGAGGGGGCGCAAACTATGGCTACACCTTC. The chain joins TRBV12-3 or TRBV12-4 to TRBJ1-2; 7 nucleotides match TRBD1. Losses at the gene ends were 8 bases for V and 2 bases for J; bases not matched to a gene: 5. The length of the CDR3 is 13 residues.

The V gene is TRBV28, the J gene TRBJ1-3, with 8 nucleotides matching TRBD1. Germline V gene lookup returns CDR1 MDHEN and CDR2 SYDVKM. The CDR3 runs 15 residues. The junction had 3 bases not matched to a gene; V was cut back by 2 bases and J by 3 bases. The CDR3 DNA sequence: TGTGCCAGCAGTTTACCTACAGGGGGTGGAAACACCATATATTTT. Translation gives CASSLPTGGGNTIYF.

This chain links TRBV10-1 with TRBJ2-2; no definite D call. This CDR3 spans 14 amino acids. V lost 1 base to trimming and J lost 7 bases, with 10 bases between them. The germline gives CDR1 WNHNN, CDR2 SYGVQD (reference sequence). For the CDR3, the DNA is TGCGCCAGCAGTGAGTTTGGAGATGACGGGGAGCTGTTTTTT. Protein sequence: CASSEFGDDGELFF.

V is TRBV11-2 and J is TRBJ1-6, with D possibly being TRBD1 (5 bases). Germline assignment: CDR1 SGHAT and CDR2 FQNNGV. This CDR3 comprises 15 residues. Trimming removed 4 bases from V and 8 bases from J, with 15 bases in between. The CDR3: CASSWGVGVDSPLHF. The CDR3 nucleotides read TGTGCCAGCAGCTGGGGGGTAGGAGTAGATTCACCCCTCCACTTT.

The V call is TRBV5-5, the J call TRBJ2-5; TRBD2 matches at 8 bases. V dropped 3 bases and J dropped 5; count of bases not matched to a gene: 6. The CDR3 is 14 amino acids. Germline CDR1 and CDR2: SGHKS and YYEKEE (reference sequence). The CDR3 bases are TGTGCCAGCAGCTCTCTAGCGGGCCAGGAGACCCAGTACTTC. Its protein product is CASSSLAGQETQYF.

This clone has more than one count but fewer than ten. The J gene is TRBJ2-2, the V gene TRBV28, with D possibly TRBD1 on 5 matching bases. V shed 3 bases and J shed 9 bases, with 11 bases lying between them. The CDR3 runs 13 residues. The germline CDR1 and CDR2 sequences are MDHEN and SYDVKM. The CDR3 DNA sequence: TGTGCCAGCAGTTTGACAGATTTCCGGGAGCTGTTTTTT. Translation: CASSLTDFRELFF. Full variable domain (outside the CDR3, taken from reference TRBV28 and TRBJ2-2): DVKVTQSSRYLVKRTGEKVFLECVQDMDHENMFWYRQDPGLGLRLIYFSYDVKMKEKGDIPEGYSVSREKKERFSLILESASTNQTSMYLCASSLTDFRELFFGEGSRLTVL.

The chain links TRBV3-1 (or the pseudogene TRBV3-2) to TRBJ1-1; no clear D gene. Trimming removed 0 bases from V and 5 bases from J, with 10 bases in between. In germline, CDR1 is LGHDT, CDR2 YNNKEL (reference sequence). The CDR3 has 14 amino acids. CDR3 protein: CASSQEDLGTEAFF. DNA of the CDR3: TGTGCCAGCAGCCAAGAGGACTTAGGGACTGAAGCTTTCTTT.

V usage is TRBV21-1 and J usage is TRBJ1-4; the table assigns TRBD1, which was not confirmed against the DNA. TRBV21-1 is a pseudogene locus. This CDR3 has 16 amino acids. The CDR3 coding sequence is TGTGCCGGTCCGGGACAGGGAGGCCTGGGGGAAGAAAAACTGTTTTTT. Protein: CAGPGQGGLGEEKLFF.

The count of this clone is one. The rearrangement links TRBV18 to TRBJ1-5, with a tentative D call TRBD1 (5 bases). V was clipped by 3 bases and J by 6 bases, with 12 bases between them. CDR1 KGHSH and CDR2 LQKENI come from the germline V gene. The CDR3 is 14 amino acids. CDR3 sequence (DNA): TGTGCCAGCTCACCCACAGGTCCCGGTCAGCCCCAGCATTTT. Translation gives CASSPTGPGQPQHF.

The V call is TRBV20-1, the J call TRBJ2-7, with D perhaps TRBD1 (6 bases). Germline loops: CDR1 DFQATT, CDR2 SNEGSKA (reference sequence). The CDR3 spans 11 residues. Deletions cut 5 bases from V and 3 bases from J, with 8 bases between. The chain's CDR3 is CSAVDSYEQYF. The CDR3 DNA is TGCAGTGCTGTGGACAGCTACGAGCAGTACTTC.

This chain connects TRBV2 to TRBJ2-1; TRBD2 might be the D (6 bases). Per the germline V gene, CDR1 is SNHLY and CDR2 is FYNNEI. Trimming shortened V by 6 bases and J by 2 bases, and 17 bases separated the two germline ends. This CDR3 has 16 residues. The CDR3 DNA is TGTGCCAGCAGACAGACGGGGCCTAGCGCCTACAATGAGCAGTTCTTC. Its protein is CASRQTGPSAYNEQFF.

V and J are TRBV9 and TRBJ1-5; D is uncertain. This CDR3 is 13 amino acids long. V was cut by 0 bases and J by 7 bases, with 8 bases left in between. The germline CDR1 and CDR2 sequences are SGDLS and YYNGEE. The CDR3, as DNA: TGTGCCAGCAGCGTAGAATCTAGACAGCCCCAGCATTTT. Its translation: CASSVESRQPQHF.

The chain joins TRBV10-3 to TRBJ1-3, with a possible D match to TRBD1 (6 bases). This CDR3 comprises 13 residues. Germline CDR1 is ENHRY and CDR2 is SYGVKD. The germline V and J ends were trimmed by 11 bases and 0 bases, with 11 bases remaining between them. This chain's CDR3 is CAGNRDSGNTIYF. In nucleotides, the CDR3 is TGTGCCGGCAACAGGGACTCTGGAAACACCATATATTTT.

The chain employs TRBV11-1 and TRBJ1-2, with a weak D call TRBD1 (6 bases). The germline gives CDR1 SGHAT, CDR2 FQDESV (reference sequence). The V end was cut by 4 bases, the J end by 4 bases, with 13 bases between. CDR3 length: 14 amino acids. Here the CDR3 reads CASSSSQGTYGYTF. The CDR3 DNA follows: TGTGCCAGCAGCTCATCACAGGGAACCTATGGCTACACCTTC.

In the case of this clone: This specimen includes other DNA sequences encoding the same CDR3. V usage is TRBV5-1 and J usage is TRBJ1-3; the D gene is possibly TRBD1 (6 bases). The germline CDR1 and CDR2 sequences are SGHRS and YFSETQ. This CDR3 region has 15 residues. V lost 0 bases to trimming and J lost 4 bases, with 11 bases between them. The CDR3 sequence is CASSLEGGGGNTIYF. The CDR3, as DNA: TGCGCCAGCAGCTTGGAGGGGGGCGGCGGAAACACCATATATTTT.

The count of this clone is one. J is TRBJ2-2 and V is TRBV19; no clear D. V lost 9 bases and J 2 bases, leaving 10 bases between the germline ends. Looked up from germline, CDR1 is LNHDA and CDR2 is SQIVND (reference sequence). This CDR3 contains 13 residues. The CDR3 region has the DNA TGTGCCAGCCATACACCAAACACCGGGGAGCTGTTTTTT. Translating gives CASHTPNTGELFF.

The CDR3 here is CAISRVGPNTEAFF. CDR3 in DNA: TGTGCCATCAGCAGGGTGGGGCCGAACACTGAAGCTTTCTTT. The chain links TRBV10-3 to TRBJ1-1; D is possibly TRBD1 (5 bases). CDR3 length: 14 residues. Germline V lookup: CDR1 ENHRY, CDR2 SYGVKD. V was cut by 6 bases and J by 1 base, with 12 bases left in between.

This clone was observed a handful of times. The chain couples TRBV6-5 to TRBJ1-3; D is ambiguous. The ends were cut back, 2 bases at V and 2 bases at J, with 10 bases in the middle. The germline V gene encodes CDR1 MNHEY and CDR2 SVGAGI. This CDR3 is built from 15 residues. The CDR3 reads CASSYGSGPGNTIYF. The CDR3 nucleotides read TGTGCCAGCAGTTACGGCAGCGGGCCTGGAAACACCATATATTTT.